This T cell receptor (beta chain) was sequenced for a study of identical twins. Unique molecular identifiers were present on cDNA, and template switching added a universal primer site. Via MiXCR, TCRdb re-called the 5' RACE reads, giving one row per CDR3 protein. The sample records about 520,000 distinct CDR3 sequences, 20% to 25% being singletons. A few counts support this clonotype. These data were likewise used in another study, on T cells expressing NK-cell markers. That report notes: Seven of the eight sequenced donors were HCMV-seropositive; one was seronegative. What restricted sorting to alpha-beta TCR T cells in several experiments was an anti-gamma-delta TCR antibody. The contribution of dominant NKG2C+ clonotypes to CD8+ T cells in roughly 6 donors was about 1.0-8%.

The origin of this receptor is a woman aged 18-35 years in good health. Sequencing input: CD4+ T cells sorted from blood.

The CDR3 DNA sequence: TGTGCCATCAGTGACGTCGGATCACCCCTCCACTTT. Protein product: CAISDVGSPLHF. This rearrangement joins TRBV10-3 to TRBJ1-6; D unresolved. Germline lookup yields CDR1 ENHRY and CDR2 SYGVKD. Trimming stripped 3 bases from V and 10 bases from J, with 7 bases between. The CDR3 sequence is 12 residues long.